This T cell receptor beta chain came from a study of CD8+ T cells in alopecia areata. Study-wide results and limits: Lesional scalp displayed greater clonality than normal scalp, most notably in alopecia totalis/universalis.

The authors extracted RNA and reverse transcribed it into cDNA as the sequencing template. The table came from immunoSEQ multiplex PCR; TCRdb's copy has only in-frame clones and leaves some out. This sample yields about 120,000 clones, of which less than 50% are seen a single time; about 10% belongs to the top ten. Germline CDR1 is SNHLY and CDR2 is FYNNEI. V was cut by 4 bases and J by 7 bases, with 4 bases left in between. The CDR3 runs to 10 residues. About this clone itself: Its antigen is currently unknown.

The receptor's source is a human donor with alopecia areata. The rearrangement links TRBV2 to TRBJ2-5; no firm D call. What was sequenced was NKG2D-low CD8+ T cells sorted from blood. The CDR3 reads CASSASTQYF. The CDR3 nucleotides are TGTGCCAGCAGTGCGTCGACCCAGTACTTC. Full variable domain (rest looked up from reference TRBV2 and TRBJ2-5): EPEVTQTPSHQVTQMGQEVILRCVPISNHLYFYWYRQILGQKVEFLVSFYNNEISEKSEIFDDQFSVERPDGSNFTLKIRSTKLEDSAMYFCASSASTQYFGPGTRLLVL.